This T cell receptor beta chain originates from a study of shared clonotypes between healthy human individuals. Assay: immunoSEQ multiplex PCR; the TCRdb copy retains only in-frame clones and omits some. The sample holds 2,500,000 or so clones, approximately 93% seen once. The V gene end was trimmed by 0 bases and the J gene end by 7 bases; junction bases not matched to a gene: 7. CDR3 length: 14 amino acids. The germline V gene has CDR1 SGDLS and CDR2 YYNGEE. The sequencing sample was made of naive CD4+ T cells from PBMCs. Subset of the sample: CD45RA+ positively selected. The genes are TRBV9 and TRBJ2-7; 7 bases are a match to TRBD1. The clonotype comes from a man between 18 and 29 years old in good health. Some clones in this sample may be carry-over from other donors' samples. CDR3: CASSVDDRVGEQYF. The CDR3 nucleotides read TGTGCCAGCAGCGTAGATGACAGGGTGGGGGAGCAGTACTTC.